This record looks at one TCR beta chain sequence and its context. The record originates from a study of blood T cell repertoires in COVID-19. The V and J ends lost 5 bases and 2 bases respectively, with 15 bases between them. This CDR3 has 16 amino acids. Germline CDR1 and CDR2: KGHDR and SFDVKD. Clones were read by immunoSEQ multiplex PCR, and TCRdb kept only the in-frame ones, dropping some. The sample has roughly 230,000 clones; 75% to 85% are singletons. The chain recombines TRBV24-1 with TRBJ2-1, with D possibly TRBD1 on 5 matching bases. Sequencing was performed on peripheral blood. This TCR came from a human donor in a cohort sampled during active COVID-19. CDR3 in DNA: TGTGCCACCAGTGGTCCGACAGAGACCACCTACAATGAGCAGTTCTTC. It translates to CATSGPTETTYNEQFF.